This T cell receptor (beta chain) was identified in a study of OX40 agonist ivuxolimab in advanced cancers. Study-level background: Patients took ivuxolimab, an agonistic anti-OX40 (CD134) antibody. Study-level findings and limits: With doses of 0.1-3.0 mg/kg, partial responders showed among the lowest clonal expansion.

Points on this clone: What it recognizes is unknown. The junction departs from the called germline gene at one end, perhaps through a read error.

Germline V lookup: CDR1 KGHSH, CDR2 LQKENI. This CDR3 is 13 amino acids long. TCRdb's table, derived via immunoSEQ multiplex PCR, lists solely in-frame clones and lacks some. This table has some 57,000 clones, roughly 90% appearing once. Sample: CD4+ or CD8+ T cells sorted from blood, taken in a trial of the OX40 agonist ivuxolimab. The rearrangement joins TRBV18 to TRBJ2-7; tentatively, D is TRBD2 (6 bases). The receptor's source is an adult with an advanced solid tumor such as melanoma, head and neck, liver or kidney cancer. The CDR3, as DNA: TGTGCCAGCGCTGACAGCCGGGGAGGTCACTGTTCGTTC. This sequence encodes CASADSRGGHCSF.